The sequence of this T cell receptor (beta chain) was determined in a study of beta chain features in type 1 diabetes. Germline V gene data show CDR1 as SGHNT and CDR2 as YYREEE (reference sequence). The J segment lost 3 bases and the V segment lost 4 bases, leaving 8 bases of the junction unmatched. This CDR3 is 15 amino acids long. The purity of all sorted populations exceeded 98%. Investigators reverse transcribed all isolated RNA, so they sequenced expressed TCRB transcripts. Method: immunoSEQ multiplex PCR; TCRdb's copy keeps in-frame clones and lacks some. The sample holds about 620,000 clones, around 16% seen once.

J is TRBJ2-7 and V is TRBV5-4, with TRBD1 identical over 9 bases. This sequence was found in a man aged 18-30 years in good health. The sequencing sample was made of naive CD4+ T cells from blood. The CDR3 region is CASSPRRDRVYEQYF. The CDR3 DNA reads TGTGCCAGCAGCCCGCGACGGGACAGGGTCTACGAGCAGTACTTC.